What follows is one TCR beta chain and its context. Its antigen is currently not known. Base quality data are lacking; no much larger clone is found one base away. This sample was included in a study of blood T cell repertoires in COVID-19 (dated by TCRdb to 2018 to 2021). About the study as a whole: The collaborator samples originated in the United States, Italy and Spain and spanned the acute and convalescent phases of COVID-19. The material from the prospective study consisted of cDNA or gDNA derived from T cells, B-cell-depleted T cells, or PBMCs. Deeply sampled blood TCRbeta repertoires from subjects exposed to, actively infected with, or recovered from COVID-19 were included in the dataset. The repertoires were released in a freely available public database meant as a resource for research on the immune response to SARS-CoV-2. The samples were drawn from two sources: the first 160 participants of the ongoing ImmuneRACE study, and some 1,300 subjects contributed by 6 global collaborators. A de-identified subject ID, COVID-19 status, age in years and sex were almost always included in the sample metadata. Where available, HLA class I and class II types were obtained from metadata supplied by the sample provider rather than from assay-based typing.

The CDR1 and CDR2 encoded by the germline V gene are SGHRS and YFSETQ. At the junction V is shortened by 4 bases and J by 1 base, with 11 bases in between. From the cysteine up to the phenylalanine, the CDR3 has a length of 14 residues. Of the read, only the CDR3 DNA is kept; its 42 bases are in frame from base 1. The paper's findings and limits, for the study overall: The amount of clinical and demographic metadata varied by source and participant and was provided uncurated.

Collaborating institutions collected whole blood in K2EDTA tubes following their own protocols. Collaborator samples were shipped for TCRbeta analysis as frozen whole blood, isolated PBMCs, or DNA extracted from either sample type. The immunoSEQ Assay, a bias-controlled multiplex PCR, was used to amplify TCRbeta CDR3 regions from genomic DNA. The published analysis was carried out like this. The number of nucleated cells in each sample was estimated from the amplification of reference gene primers within the assay. To quantify the absolute abundance of each unique TCRbeta CDR3 rearrangement, sequence reads were collapsed and filtered. For each sample, productive Simpson clonality was calculated by taking the square root of Simpson's diversity index across productive rearrangements. Imported from immuneACCESS, the table was reduced by TCRdb to in-frame sequences with V and J called. These copies leave out some clones; in studies compared against another copy, an unresolved V gene accounts for under half, and the cause of the remainder is not known. That table is the source of V, J and clone size, and D and trimming were worked out from the DNA. For this sample there are 130,000 or so clones; around four fifths appear just once. The ten most abundant clones make up 20% to 30% of the sample.

Recombination joined TRBV5-1 with TRBJ2-5, with no confidently assigned D gene. This receptor was obtained from a human donor in a cohort sampled during active COVID-19. Material: peripheral blood. The nucleotides read TGCGCCAGCAGCCTGACACCCCCCCAAGAGACCCAGTACTTC. Translated, this is CASSLTPPQETQYF.